What follows are 23 T cell receptor beta chains derived from one specimen sequenced in a study of blood T cell repertoires in COVID-19. The method was immunoSEQ multiplex PCR; TCRdb's version includes in-frame clones alone and lacks a portion of them. The sample yields under 200,000 clones, under 90% seen once. Input material: PBMCs or T cells enriched from blood (not recorded which). These receptors all stem from a woman aged 60 to 75 who had recovered from COVID-19.

The genes are TRBV4-2 and TRBJ2-5, with D possibly being TRBD1 (6 bases). The germline V gene encodes CDR1 LGHNA and CDR2 YNFKEQ. This CDR3 contains 14 residues. Trimming cost V 1 base and J 1 base, with 7 bases left between them. Here the CDR3 DNA reads TGTGCCAGCAGCCAAGGAGGGGGCCAAGAGACCCAGTACTTC. This translates into CASSQGGGQETQYF.

The chain employs TRBV5-1 and TRBJ2-3; tentatively, D is TRBD1 (6 bases). Trimming left V 3 bases short and J 4 bases short, with 21 bases between. The CDR3 extends over 17 amino acids. Germline CDR1 reads SGHRS; CDR2 reads YFSETQ. The CDR3 sequence: CASSSLLRDNSPDTQYF. The CDR3 bases are TGCGCCAGCAGCTCCCTACTCCGGGACAACAGCCCAGATACGCAGTATTTT.

The J gene is TRBJ1-2, the V gene TRBV7-3; weak D call: TRBD1 (5 bases). The germline V gene encodes CDR1 SGHTA and CDR2 FQGTGA. This CDR3 contains 14 residues. The germline V and J ends were trimmed by 6 bases and 3 bases, with 14 bases remaining between them. For the CDR3, the DNA is TGTGCCAGCAGTTACCAGGGAGGACACTATGGCTACACCTTC. Its translation: CASSYQGGHYGYTF.

Note on this clone: A read error may be the cause here, since a much bigger clone is one base away. The chain combines TRBV7-2 with TRBJ2-1; D is perhaps TRBD1 (6 bases). V dropped 5 bases and J dropped 9 bases, with 14 bases sitting between them. Germline V CDR1 and CDR2: SGHTA, FQGNSA. CDR3 length: 13 amino acids. CDR3: CASSPTQGTEQFF. CDR3 nucleotides: TGTGCCAGCAGCCCAACTCAGGGGACTGAGCAGTTCTTC.

CDR3 coding DNA: TGTGCCAGCACCGCCTTTCGAGGCGTCAATGAGCAGTTCTTC. Translated, it gives CASTAFRGVNEQFF. The gene calls are TRBV6-5 and TRBJ2-1; no reliable D call. Germline values: CDR1 MNHEY, CDR2 SVGAGI. Trimming shortened V by 7 bases and J by 6 bases, and 16 bases separated the two germline ends. The CDR3 is 14 amino acids.

The gene calls are TRBV27 and TRBJ1-1; the D is unclear. Germline V gene sequence: CDR1 MNHEY, CDR2 SMNVEV (reference sequence). The CDR3 has 13 residues. The ends were cut back, 2 bases at V and 3 bases at J, with 7 bases in the middle. CDR3: CASSLGQYTEAFF. The DNA for the CDR3 is TGTGCCAGCAGTTTAGGGCAGTACACTGAAGCTTTCTTT.

This clone was found once. The chain recombines TRBV5-1 with TRBJ2-1, with 8 bases that match TRBD2. Germline CDR1 is SGHRS and CDR2 is YFSETQ. The trim removed 0 bases at V and 8 bases at J, leaving 7 bases unmatched. The length of the CDR3 is 15 residues. CDR3 nucleotides: TGCGCCAGCAGCTTGGCGGGACTAGTCGCCGATGAGCAGTTCTTC. It specifies CASSLAGLVADEQFF.

The chain links TRBV27 to TRBJ2-1; TRBD2 matches 7 bases. V lost 2 bases, J lost 9 bases, and 4 bases stayed unmatched. Germline CDR1 reads MNHEY; CDR2 reads SMNVEV (reference sequence). The length of the CDR3 is 13 residues. This chain's CDR3 is CASSLGRGIEQFF. Here the CDR3 DNA reads TGTGCCAGCAGTTTAGGGCGGGGGATTGAGCAGTTCTTC.

J is TRBJ1-2 and V is TRBV9, with D unclear. This CDR3 has 13 residues. Per germline, CDR1 SGDLS and CDR2 YYNGEE. Deletions cut 3 bases from V and 4 bases from J, with 10 bases between. The CDR3 protein is CASSEEVGYGYTF. In DNA form, the CDR3 reads TGTGCCAGCAGCGAGGAGGTGGGCTATGGCTACACCTTC.

V usage is TRBV19 and J usage is TRBJ2-6; D possibly corresponds to TRBD1 (6 bases). With 7 bases removed from V and 3 bases from J, the gap between germline ends came to 13 bases. Germline lookup yields CDR1 LNHDA and CDR2 SQIVND (reference sequence). The CDR3 has 15 residues. The CDR3 DNA sequence: TGTGCCAGTACCCCGGCAGGGGTTGGGGCCAACGTCCTGACTTTC. This translates into CASTPAGVGANVLTF. Looking up the rest from reference TRBV19 and TRBJ2-6 gives the full variable domain: DGGITQSPKYLFRKEGQNVTLSCEQNLNHDAMYWYRQDPGQGLRLIYYSQIVNDFQKGDIAEGYSVSREKKESFPLTVTSAQKNPTAFYLCASTPAGVGANVLTFGAGSRLTVL.

This chain connects TRBV6-5 to TRBJ1-6; 7 positions match TRBD1. The V gene end was trimmed by 6 bases and the J gene end by 5 bases; junction bases not matched to a gene: 7. Germline CDR1 and CDR2: MNHEY and SVGAGI. This CDR3 is built from 15 residues. The CDR3 loop is CASSRSDRHNSPLHF. The CDR3 nucleotides are TGTGCCAGCAGCAGATCGGACAGGCATAATTCACCCCTCCACTTT.

This chain joins TRBV10-3 and TRBJ1-1; possibly TRBD1 for D (6 bases). This CDR3 comprises 13 residues. Trimming removed 9 bases at V and 3 bases at J, with 14 bases between. Germline CDR1 reads ENHRY; CDR2 reads SYGVKD. The CDR3 region is CAITRDTDTEAFF. CDR3 nucleotide sequence: TGTGCCATAACCCGGGACACCGACACTGAAGCTTTCTTT.

This chain links TRBV2 with TRBJ2-4; a possible D gene is TRBD2 (5 bases). V was clipped by 7 bases and J by 0 bases, with 13 bases between them. The CDR3 runs to 15 residues. The germline V gene encodes CDR1 SNHLY and CDR2 FYNNEI. CDR3 loop: CASKRAGVAKNIQYF. CDR3 in DNA: TGTGCCAGCAAACGGGCCGGGGTAGCCAAAAACATTCAGTACTTC.

This clone has only one observation. This chain joins TRBV19 and TRBJ1-4; D is ambiguous. Trimming took 3 bases from V and 2 from J, leaving 7 bases between them. Germline CDR1 is LNHDA and CDR2 is SQIVND (reference sequence). This CDR3 comprises 14 residues. CDR3 bases: TGTGCCAGTAGTATCCCGGGGACTAATGAAAAACTGTTTTTT. Its translation is CASSIPGTNEKLFF.

This chain links TRBV19 with TRBJ2-7; 11 bases are a match to TRBD2. Trimming cost V 7 bases and J 5 bases; bases outside gene matches: 4. The CDR3 runs to 13 residues. Germline-derived CDR1 and CDR2 are LNHDA and SQIVND (reference sequence). In DNA form, the CDR3 reads TGTGCCAGTAATAGCGGGGGGGTTAACGAGCAGTACTTC. It codes for CASNSGGVNEQYF. The variable domain in full, completed from reference TRBV19 and TRBJ2-7, reads DGGITQSPKYLFRKEGQNVTLSCEQNLNHDAMYWYRQDPGQGLRLIYYSQIVNDFQKGDIAEGYSVSREKKESFPLTVTSAQKNPTAFYLCASNSGGVNEQYFGPGTRLTVT.

This sequence joins TRBV5-6 and TRBJ2-4, with TRBD1 identical over 7 bases. Germline assignment: CDR1 SGHDT and CDR2 YYEEEE. Unmatched junction bases numbered 6, after V lost 6 bases and J lost 6 bases. The CDR3 length is 13 residues. The DNA of the CDR3 is TGTGCCAGCACCGGGACAGAGGTAAACATTCAGTACTTC. Translating it yields CASTGTEVNIQYF.

In this sample, this clone turned up a few times. The chain uses TRBV19 and TRBJ2-7; 8 bases agree with TRBD1. The germline V gene has CDR1 LNHDA and CDR2 SQIVND (reference sequence). The V gene end was trimmed by 5 bases and the J gene end by 2 bases; junction bases not matched to a gene: 2. This CDR3 comprises 13 residues. The CDR3 coding sequence is TGTGCCAGTAGTGCGGGACAGGCCTACGAGCAGTACTTC. This sequence encodes CASSAGQAYEQYF.

The CDR3 sequence is CASSKDRSDTQYF. The CDR3, as DNA: TGTGCCAGCAGCAAGGACAGGTCAGATACGCAGTATTTT. This chain links TRBV12-3 or TRBV12-4 with TRBJ2-3, with 7 bases matching TRBD1. V shed 6 bases, J shed 4 bases, and the junction held 4 bases outside the gene matches. The CDR3 runs to 13 residues.

This clone was observed a single time. The chain couples TRBV5-4 to TRBJ1-4, with TRBD1 as a possible D gene (5 bases). Deletions cut 4 bases from V and 4 bases from J, with 14 bases between. Per the germline V gene, CDR1 is SGHNT and CDR2 is YYREEE (reference sequence). The CDR3 is made up of 15 amino acids. In nucleotides, the CDR3 is TGTGCCAGCAGCCCCCGTGGGGCCAATAATGAAAAACTGTTTTTT. Translating it yields CASSPRGANNEKLFF.

The rearrangement joins TRBV12-5 to TRBJ1-2, with 8 bases matching TRBD1. Germline V gene lookup returns CDR1 LGHNT and CDR2 FRNRAP. The CDR3 length is 19 residues. The trim removed 2 bases at V and 8 bases at J, leaving 22 bases unmatched. In nucleotides, the CDR3 is TGTGCTAGTGGTTTGCAGGGGCCTGGCAGGGGGCCGGACCTGGGGGGCTACACCTTC. This codes for CASGLQGPGRGPDLGGYTF.

The V and J genes are TRBV7-8 and TRBJ1-3, with D maybe TRBD1 (6 bases). V was cut by 2 bases and J by 0 bases, with 17 bases left in between. The CDR3 length is 18 residues. Germline CDR1 reads SGHVS; CDR2 reads FQNEAQ. CDR3 in DNA: TGTGCCAGCAGCTTACTTTCGGCAGGGGCTAGCTCTGGAAACACCATATATTTT. It encodes CASSLLSAGASSGNTIYF.

J is TRBJ2-1 and V is TRBV2; the D gene is possibly TRBD2 (7 bases). CDR3 size: 15 residues. Germline loops: CDR1 SNHLY, CDR2 FYNNEI. V lost 3 bases and J lost 4, with 13 bases in between. As DNA, the CDR3 is TGTGCCAGCAGTGAGGGGGGGCCTTTGTACAATGAGCAGTTCTTC. Translating gives CASSEGGPLYNEQFF.

This sequence joins TRBV3-1 (or the pseudogene TRBV3-2) and TRBJ1-2; TRBD1 aligns across 7 bases. This CDR3 has 15 amino acids. After removal of 1 base from V and 4 bases from J, the junction contained 6 bases not matched to a gene. Germline V lookup: CDR1 LGHDT, CDR2 YNNKEL (reference sequence). CDR3 DNA: TGTGCCAGCAGCCAAGGGGTGAACAGGGGCTATGGCTACACCTTC. Translating gives CASSQGVNRGYGYTF.